This TCR beta chain was observed in a study of immune evolution from preneoplasia to lung adenocarcinoma. In the study overall: HLA loss of heterozygosity: under 7.5% AIS, over 12% MIA, about 30% ADC, none AAH.

Study results and caveats: Clonality was highest in normal lung, lower in later-stage lesions apparently.

Method: immunoSEQ multiplex PCR; TCRdb's copy keeps in-frame clones and lacks some. The sample includes more than 2,000 clones, about 86% of them seen just once. After pathologic assessment, macro-dissection selected premalignant or tumor cells for extraction. In the case of this clone: Its antigen is unknown.

The CDR3 is 14 amino acids. Looked up from germline, CDR1 is SGHVS and CDR2 is FQNEAQ. The V gene lost 2 bases and the J gene lost 4 bases, with 12 bases spanning the gap. The clonotype comes from a person aged 65 to 85 with invasive lung adenocarcinoma. The specimen sequenced was FFPE invasive lung adenocarcinoma tissue. J is TRBJ2-7 and V is TRBV7-8; D not resolved. CDR3 DNA: TGTGCCAGCAGCTTAATCGACCATTCATACGAGCAGTACTTC. It encodes CASSLIDHSYEQYF.